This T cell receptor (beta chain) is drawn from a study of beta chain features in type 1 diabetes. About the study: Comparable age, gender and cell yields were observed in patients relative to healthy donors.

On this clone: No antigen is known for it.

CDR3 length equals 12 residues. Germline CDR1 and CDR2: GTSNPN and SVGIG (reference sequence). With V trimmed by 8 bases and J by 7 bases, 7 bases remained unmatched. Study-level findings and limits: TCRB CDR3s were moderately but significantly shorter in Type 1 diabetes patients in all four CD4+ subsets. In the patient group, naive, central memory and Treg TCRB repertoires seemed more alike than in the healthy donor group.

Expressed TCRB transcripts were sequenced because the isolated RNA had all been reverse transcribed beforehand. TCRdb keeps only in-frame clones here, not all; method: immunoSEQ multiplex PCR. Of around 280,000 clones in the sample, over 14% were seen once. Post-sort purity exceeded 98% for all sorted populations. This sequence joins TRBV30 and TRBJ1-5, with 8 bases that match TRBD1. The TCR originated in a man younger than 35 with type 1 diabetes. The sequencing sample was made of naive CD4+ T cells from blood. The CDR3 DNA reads TGTGCCACCGACAGGGGAGGACAGCCCCAGCATTTT. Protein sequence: CATDRGGQPQHF.